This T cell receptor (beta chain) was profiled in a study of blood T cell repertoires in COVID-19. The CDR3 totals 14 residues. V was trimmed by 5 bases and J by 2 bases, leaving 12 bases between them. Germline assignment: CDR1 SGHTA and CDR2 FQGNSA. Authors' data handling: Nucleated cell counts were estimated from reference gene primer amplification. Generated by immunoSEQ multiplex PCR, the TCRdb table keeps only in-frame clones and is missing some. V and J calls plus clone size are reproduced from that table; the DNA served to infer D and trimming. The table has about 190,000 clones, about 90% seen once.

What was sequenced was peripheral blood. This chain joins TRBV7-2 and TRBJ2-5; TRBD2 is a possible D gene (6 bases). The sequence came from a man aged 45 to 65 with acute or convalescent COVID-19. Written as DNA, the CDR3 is TGTGCCAGCAGCGGGGGGAGGCCTCAAGAGACCCAGTACTTC. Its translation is CASSGGRPQETQYF.